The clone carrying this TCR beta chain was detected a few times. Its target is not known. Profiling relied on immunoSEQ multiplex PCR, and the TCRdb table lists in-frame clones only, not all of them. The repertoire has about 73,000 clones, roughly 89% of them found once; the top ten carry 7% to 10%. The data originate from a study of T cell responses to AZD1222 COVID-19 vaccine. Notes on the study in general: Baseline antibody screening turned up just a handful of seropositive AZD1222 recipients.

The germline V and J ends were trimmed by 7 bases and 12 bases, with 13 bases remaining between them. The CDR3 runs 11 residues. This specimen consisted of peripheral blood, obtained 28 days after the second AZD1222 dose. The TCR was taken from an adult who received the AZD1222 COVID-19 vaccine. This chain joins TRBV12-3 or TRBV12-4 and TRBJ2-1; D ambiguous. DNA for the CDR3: TGTGCCAGCACCCTAGGACCCGCGCAGTTCTTC. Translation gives CASTLGPAQFF.